Listed below are T cell receptor beta chains from one sample, sequenced in a study of PD-1 blockade in classical Hodgkin lymphoma. Method: immunoSEQ multiplex PCR; TCRdb's copy keeps in-frame clones and lacks some. The sample records tens of thousands of clones, about 92% being singletons. The sample consisted of peripheral blood mononuclear cells (PBMCs), taken at baseline. These receptors originate from a human donor with classical Hodgkin lymphoma. Both conserved end residues are part of each CDR3. Each record gives: D gene, J gene, V gene, clone size, CDR3 DNA, CDR3 protein. D genes are given only for firm matches. Some rows have no size entry. The others give once, few or many, or a class for an expanded clone.

NA | TRBJ1-4 | TRBV6-1 | NA | TGTGCCAGCAGTGATCTCGCGGTTGCAACTAATGAAAAACTGTTTTTT | CASSDLAVATNEKLFF
NA | TRBJ2-3 | TRBV4-2 | NA | TGTGCCAGCAGCCAAGAAAGGATTAGCGGTAGCACAGATACGCAGTATTTT | CASSQERISGSTDTQYF
TRBD1 | TRBJ1-4 | TRBV6-5 | NA | TGTGCCAGCAGGACAGGGTCGGCTAATGAAAAACTGTTTTTT | CASRTGSANEKLFF
TRBD2 | TRBJ2-3 | TRBV19 | NA | TGTGCCAGTAATGGGCTAGCGGCCAAAATTTCTGCAGATACGCAGTATTTT | CASNGLAAKISADTQYF
NA | TRBJ1-2 | TRBV9 | NA | TGTGCCAGCAGCGTAGTCGGGGTCCCTAACTATGGCTACACCTTC | CASSVVGVPNYGYTF
TRBD2 | TRBJ2-5 | TRBV5-1 | NA | TGCGCCAGCAGCTTGGCTACTAGCGGACCCCAAGAGACCCAGTACTTC | CASSLATSGPQETQYF
NA | TRBJ1-2 | TRBV28 | NA | TGTGCCAGCAGTTTCGGGGGGGACTATGGCTACACCTTC | CASSFGGDYGYTF
TRBD1 | TRBJ1-1 | TRBV18 | NA | TGTGCCAGCTCGCATTCCGGGACAGAGCCCGGAGTTTTCGAAGCTTTCTTT | CASSHSGTEPGVFEAFF
NA | TRBJ1-1 | TRBV27 | NA | TGTGCCAGCAGTTTATACGCGGTGAACACTGAAGCTTTCTTT | CASSLYAVNTEAFF
TRBD1 | TRBJ2-7 | TRBV7-3 | NA | TGTGCCAGCAGCTCTGGACAGGGTCACTACGAGCAGTACTTC | CASSSGQGHYEQYF
TRBD1 | TRBJ2-3 | TRBV6-5 | NA | TGTGCCAGCAGTTACGGTTGGGACAGGGAATCAGATACGCAGTATTTT | CASSYGWDRESDTQYF
NA | TRBJ2-7 | TRBV7-9 | NA | TGTGCCAGCAGCTTACTGGGGGCCGCAGACTACGAGCAGTACTTC | CASSLLGAADYEQYF
TRBD1 | TRBJ1-5 | TRBV27 | few | TGTGCCAGCAGTTCGGGACAGGGGGCCCTTCAGCCCCAGCATTTT | CASSSGQGALQPQHF
TRBD2 | TRBJ2-1 | TRBV13 | NA | TGTGCCAGCAGCCCAGCCGGGACTAGCGGGGGGGCCTCCAATGAGCAGTTCTTC | CASSPAGTSGGASNEQFF
TRBD1 | TRBJ1-1 | TRBV7-6 | NA | TGTGCCAGCTCTCCTTCCGGACAGGGCAGGAACACTGAAGCTTTCTTT | CASSPSGQGRNTEAFF
TRBD1 | TRBJ1-4 | TRBV5-5 | NA | TGTGCCAGCAGCCGGGACAGGGACTCAACTAATGAAAAACTGTTTTTT | CASSRDRDSTNEKLFF